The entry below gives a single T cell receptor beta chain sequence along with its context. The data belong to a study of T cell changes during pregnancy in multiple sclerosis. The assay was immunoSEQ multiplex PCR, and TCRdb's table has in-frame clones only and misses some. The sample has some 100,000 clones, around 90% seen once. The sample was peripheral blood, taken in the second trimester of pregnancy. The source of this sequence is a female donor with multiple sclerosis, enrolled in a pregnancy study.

The CDR3 sequence is CASSVAPTGQETQYF. The CDR3 DNA reads TGTGCCAGCAGCGTAGCGCCGACAGGGCAAGAGACCCAGTACTTC. V and J are TRBV9 and TRBJ2-5; 7 positions agree with TRBD1. V lost 0 bases to trimming and J lost 2 bases; unmatched junction nucleotides: 4. The germline V gene has CDR1 SGDLS and CDR2 YYNGEE. The CDR3 extends over 15 amino acids.